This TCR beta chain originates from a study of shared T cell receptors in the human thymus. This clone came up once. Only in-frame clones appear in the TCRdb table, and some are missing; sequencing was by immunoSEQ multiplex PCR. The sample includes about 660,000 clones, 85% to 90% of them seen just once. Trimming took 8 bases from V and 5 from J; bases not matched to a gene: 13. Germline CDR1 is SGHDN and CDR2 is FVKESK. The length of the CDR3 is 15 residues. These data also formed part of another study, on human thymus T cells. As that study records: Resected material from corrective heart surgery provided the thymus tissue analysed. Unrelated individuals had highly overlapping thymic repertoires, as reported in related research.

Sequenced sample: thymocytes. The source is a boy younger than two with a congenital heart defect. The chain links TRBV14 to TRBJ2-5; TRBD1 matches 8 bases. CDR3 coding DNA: TGTGCCAGCGGGAACGGACAGGGAAGGGGCGAGACCCAGTACTTC. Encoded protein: CASGNGQGRGETQYF.